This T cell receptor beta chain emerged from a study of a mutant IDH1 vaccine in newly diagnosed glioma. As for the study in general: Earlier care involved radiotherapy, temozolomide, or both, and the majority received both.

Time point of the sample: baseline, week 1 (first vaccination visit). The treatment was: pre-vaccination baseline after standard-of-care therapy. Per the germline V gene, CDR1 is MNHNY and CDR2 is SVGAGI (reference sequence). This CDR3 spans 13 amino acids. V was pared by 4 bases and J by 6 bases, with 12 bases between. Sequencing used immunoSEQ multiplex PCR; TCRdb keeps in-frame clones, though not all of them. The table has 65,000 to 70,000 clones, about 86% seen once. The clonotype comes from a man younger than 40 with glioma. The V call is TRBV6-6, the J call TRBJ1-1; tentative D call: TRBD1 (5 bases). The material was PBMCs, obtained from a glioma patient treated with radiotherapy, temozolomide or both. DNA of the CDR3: TGTGCCAGCAGTTCGCTCGGGGGGGCTGAAGCTTTCTTT. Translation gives CASSSLGGAEAFF.